This T cell receptor beta chain was sequenced in a study of identical twins. From the 5' RACE reads, TCRdb called clonotypes with MiXCR, one entry per CDR3 protein. The data hold 500,000 to 600,000 distinct CDR3 sequences, with roughly 21% observed a single time. As regards this clonotype: Its antigen is as yet unknown.

CDR3 length equals 16 residues. Germline-derived CDR1 and CDR2 are SGHRS and YFSETQ. V shed 0 bases and J shed 4 bases, with 16 bases lying between them. Study-wide results and limits: There was more out-of-frame TCR alpha sharing in monozygotic twins than models estimated.

The same sample was also used in a study of T cells expressing NK-cell markers.

Sequences were obtained from CD4+ T cells sorted from blood. The clonotype originates from a woman between 18 and 29 years old in good health. The V and J genes are TRBV5-1 and TRBJ1-1; D call uncertain. The CDR3 sequence: CASSLAADSSGTEAFF. The CDR3 nucleotides read TGCGCCAGCAGCTTGGCTGCGGATTCCTCGGGCACTGAAGCTTTCTTT.